This T cell receptor beta chain was captured by sequencing in a study of T cell repertoires in cytomegalovirus infection. Across the whole study: Through public TCR beta signatures, both CMV infection and matching HLA type were indicated.

As regards this clonotype: No antigen is known for it.

Germline CDR1 LNHDA, CDR2 SQIVND (reference sequence). Between the trimmed V and J ends, which lost 1 base and 5 bases, there was a span of 18 bases. The CDR3 sequence is 17 residues long. In TCRdb, the reads were re-called with MiXCR into one record per CDR3 protein. The data show about a million distinct CDR3 sequences, approximately 31% seen once. The TCR was taken from a human donor in good health (CMV status not recorded). Some clones in this sample may be carry-over from other donors' samples. The sequences come from cultured CD8+ T cells from PBMCs, collected from culture after CMV antigen stimulation. The chain links TRBV19 to TRBJ1-5; maybe TRBD1 (5 bases). The CDR3: CASSIAPSSRDHQPQHF. The CDR3, as DNA: TGTGCCAGTAGTATAGCTCCTTCTAGCAGGGATCATCAGCCCCAGCATTTT.